A single sample gave rise to the 13 T cell receptor beta chains below, sequenced in a study of PD-L1 blockade in urothelial cancer. Generated by immunoSEQ multiplex PCR, the TCRdb table keeps only in-frame clones and is missing some. The data show around 20,000 clones, around 88% seen once. The specimen was PBMCs, collected around atezolizumab (anti-PD-L1) treatment. These receptors came from a man aged 50 or older with urothelial cancer.

The CDR3 DNA reads TGTGCCAGCAGCCTAAGCACAGATACGCAGTATTTT. Translated: CASSLSTDTQYF. V usage is TRBV5-8 and J usage is TRBJ2-3; D gene ambiguous. The V gene's germline CDR1 is SGHTS and CDR2 YDEGEE. V was shortened by 4 bases and J by 0 bases, with 3 bases between the two germline ends. This CDR3 spans 12 amino acids.

The chain carries TRBV27 and TRBJ2-6; perhaps TRBD2 as D (5 bases). V dropped 2 bases and J dropped 4 bases, with 21 bases sitting between them. The CDR3 runs 19 residues. From germline, CDR1 is MNHEY and CDR2 SMNVEV (reference sequence). CDR3 in DNA: TGTGCCAGCAGTTTAATCCGAACCCAACCCACGGGAGGGGCCAACGTCCTGACTTTC. This translates into CASSLIRTQPTGGANVLTF.

The genes are TRBV7-2 and TRBJ2-2; 7 nucleotides line up with TRBD2. Losses at the gene ends were 0 bases for V and 7 bases for J; bases not matched to a gene: 8. Germline assignment: CDR1 SGHTA and CDR2 FQGNSA. The CDR3 has 16 residues. This CDR3 is CASSLAGGYGGGELFF. In nucleotides, the CDR3 is TGTGCCAGCAGCTTAGCCGGGGGGTATGGTGGCGGGGAGCTGTTTTTT.

The chain uses TRBV18 and TRBJ2-1, with TRBD2 as a possible D gene (6 bases). There are 14 residues in the CDR3. Germline V gene sequence: CDR1 KGHSH, CDR2 LQKENI. V was clipped by 0 bases and J by 10 bases, with 13 bases between them. The CDR3: CASSPPAGTYEQFF. CDR3 in DNA: TGTGCCAGCTCACCACCGGCAGGGACTTACGAGCAGTTCTTC.

The chain uses TRBV11-2 and TRBJ2-7; 9 bases match TRBD1. Unmatched junction bases numbered 9, after V lost 1 base and J lost 5 bases. This CDR3 region has 16 residues. CDR1 SGHAT and CDR2 FQNNGV come from the germline V gene. The CDR3 protein is CASSLAGGTGSNEQYF. The DNA for the CDR3 is TGTGCCAGCAGCTTAGCCGGGGGGACAGGGTCCAACGAGCAGTACTTC.

This chain connects TRBV7-2 to TRBJ2-1; 10 positions match TRBD1. This CDR3 contains 12 residues. Germline CDR1 SGHTA, CDR2 FQGNSA. J was trimmed by 14 bases and V by 5 bases; bases with no gene match: 6. As DNA, the CDR3 is TGTGCCAGCAGCCCGACAGGGGGCCGTGAGTTCTTC. It codes for CASSPTGGREFF.

CDR3 nucleotide sequence: TGCGCCAGCAGCCAGACGGGTGTCACAGATACGCAGTATTTT. It is translated as CASSQTGVTDTQYF. This chain connects TRBV4-3 to TRBJ2-3, with D unclear. CDR1 and CDR2 (germline): LGHNA, YSLEER. The V and J ends lost 3 bases and 2 bases respectively, with 9 bases between them. The CDR3 covers 14 residues.

The J gene is TRBJ1-3, the V gene TRBV29-1, with no clear D. V was cut by 4 bases and J by 0 bases, with 10 bases left in between. Germline V CDR1 and CDR2: SQVTM, ANQGSEA. The CDR3 is 14 residues long. CDR3 region: CSVVLSNSGNTIYF. CDR3 DNA sequence: TGCAGCGTTGTCCTTAGTAACTCTGGAAACACCATATATTTT.

The V and J genes are TRBV10-3 and TRBJ2-3; tentatively, D is TRBD2 (6 bases). This CDR3 comprises 14 residues. The germline V gene encodes CDR1 ENHRY and CDR2 SYGVKD. The V gene lost 2 bases and the J gene lost 5 bases, with 11 bases spanning the gap. The CDR3 DNA reads TGTGCCATCAGTGAGCGGGCGGGAAAAGATACGCAGTATTTT. Translating gives CAISERAGKDTQYF.

The rearrangement joins TRBV27 to TRBJ1-5; D not certain. Germline V CDR1 and CDR2: MNHEY, SMNVEV (reference sequence). Trimming left V 4 bases short and J 6 bases short, with 10 bases between. CDR3 length equals 13 residues. CDR3 residues: CASSYLGGQPQHF. In DNA form, the CDR3 reads TGTGCCAGCAGTTATTTGGGAGGTCAGCCCCAGCATTTT.

This sequence joins TRBV7-9 and TRBJ2-7; D perhaps matches TRBD1 (6 bases). Trimming removed 4 bases from V and 3 bases from J, with 13 bases in between. Germline V CDR1 and CDR2: SEHNR, FQNEAQ (reference sequence). CDR3 length: 14 residues. Here the CDR3 DNA reads TGTGCCAGCAGCTCCTCAACAGGGAACTACGAGCAGTACTTC. As protein: CASSSSTGNYEQYF.

In this sample, this clone turned up once. The V call is TRBV7-2, the J call TRBJ2-1, with a weak D call TRBD2 (7 bases). This CDR3 is built from 16 residues. Trimming shortened V by 4 bases and J by 0 bases, and 13 bases separated the two germline ends. Germline V CDR1 and CDR2: SGHTA, FQGNSA. The CDR3: CASSSYGGRSYNEQFF. The CDR3 nucleotides read TGTGCCAGCAGCTCTTACGGGGGGCGCTCCTACAATGAGCAGTTCTTC.

This clone was detected once. The rearrangement uses TRBV5-4 and TRBJ2-1; D gene ambiguous. V lost 4 bases and J lost 7, with 6 bases in between. This CDR3 is 11 amino acids long. Germline V gene data show CDR1 as SGHNT and CDR2 as YYREEE (reference sequence). In nucleotides, the CDR3 is TGTGCCAGCAGCCCAGGAAATGAGCAGTTCTTC. This sequence encodes CASSPGNEQFF. The full variable domain, completed using reference TRBV5-4 and TRBJ2-1, is ETGVTQSPTHLIKTRGQQVTLRCSSQSGHNTVSWYQQALGQGPQFIFQYYREEENGRGNFPPRFSGLQFPNYSSELNVNALELDDSALYLCASSPGNEQFFGPGTRLTVL.